These 30 T cell receptor beta chains came from one sample sequenced in a study of PD-L1 blockade in urothelial cancer. Profiled with immunoSEQ multiplex PCR; TCRdb holds only in-frame clones, not every one. The profile shows 50,000 to 65,000 clones, about 86% of them singletons. The source material was PBMCs, sampled around atezolizumab (anti-PD-L1) treatment. These receptors originate from a man aged 45-65 years with urothelial cancer.

This clone was detected once. The V gene is TRBV9, the J gene TRBJ2-5, with D perhaps TRBD2 (6 bases). The V end was cut by 2 bases, the J end by 2 bases, with 10 bases between. The CDR3 is 14 residues long. The germline V gene encodes CDR1 SGDLS and CDR2 YYNGEE. CDR3 in DNA: TGTGCCAGCAGCGTTGGGACTCTTCAAGAGACCCAGTACTTC. This encodes CASSVGTLQETQYF.

The chain combines TRBV19 with TRBJ1-1, with D tentatively TRBD1 (5 bases). The ends were cut back, 7 bases at V and 5 bases at J, with 17 bases in the middle. This CDR3 region has 14 residues. Per the germline V gene, CDR1 is LNHDA and CDR2 is SQIVND (reference sequence). Here the CDR3 DNA reads TGTGCCAGTAAAAGGCGGGGCAGCGGGACTGAAGCTTTCTTT. It encodes CASKRRGSGTEAFF.

This clone was counted once. The rearrangement links TRBV9 to TRBJ2-7, with 9 positions matching TRBD2. This CDR3 is 14 amino acids long. CDR1 is SGDLS and CDR2 is YYNGEE in the germline V gene. Unmatched junction bases numbered 4, after V lost 5 bases and J lost 1 base. The CDR3 reads CASSETSGSYEQYF. CDR3 DNA sequence: TGTGCCAGCAGTGAAACTAGCGGGTCCTACGAGCAGTACTTC. The variable domain in full, completed from reference TRBV9 and TRBJ2-7, reads DSGVTQTPKHLITATGQRVTLRCSPRSGDLSVYWYQQSLDQGLQFLIQYYNGEERAKGNILERFSAQQFPDLHSELNLSSLELGDSALYFCASSETSGSYEQYFGPGTRLTVT.

V usage is TRBV27 and J usage is TRBJ2-2; D is perhaps TRBD1 (5 bases). Germline CDR1 is MNHEY and CDR2 is SMNVEV (reference sequence). V gave up 3 bases and J gave up 9 bases, with 11 bases separating them. This CDR3 region has 13 residues. The CDR3 loop is CASSFRDSRELFF. The CDR3 DNA follows: TGTGCCAGCAGTTTCAGGGATTCCCGGGAGCTGTTTTTT.

This clone has a handful of counts. The V call is TRBV4-2, the J call TRBJ1-6; no clear D gene. Trimming stripped 3 bases from V and 0 bases from J, with 9 bases between. CDR1 is LGHNA and CDR2 is YNFKEQ in the germline V gene. The CDR3 sequence is 16 residues long. As DNA, the CDR3 is TGTGCCAGCAGCCATCAACAGAGCTCCTATAATTCACCCCTCCACTTT. Residues: CASSHQQSSYNSPLHF.

V gene TRBV15 combines with J gene TRBJ1-2; 10 bases align to TRBD1. CDR1 and CDR2 (germline): LNHNV, YYDKDF (reference sequence). This CDR3 is built from 15 residues. The J segment lost 3 bases and the V segment lost 4 bases, leaving 5 bases of the junction unmatched. CDR3 sequence: CATSKGQGLDYGYTF. In nucleotides, the CDR3 is TGTGCCACCAGCAAGGGACAGGGGTTGGACTATGGCTACACCTTC.

The gene calls are TRBV10-2 and TRBJ1-5; possible D gene TRBD1, 5 bases. Germline CDR1 and CDR2: WSHSY and SAAADI. This CDR3 is built from 15 residues. Trimming shortened V by 0 bases and J by 4 bases, and 10 bases separated the two germline ends. CDR3 region: CASSESGTPNQPQHF. CDR3 nucleotides: TGCGCCAGCAGTGAGTCTGGGACTCCTAATCAGCCCCAGCATTTT.

This chain links TRBV9 with TRBJ2-3; 11 bases match TRBD1. The CDR3 is 17 residues long. The trim removed 4 bases at V and 4 bases at J, leaving 11 bases unmatched. Germline assignment: CDR1 SGDLS and CDR2 YYNGEE. CDR3 nucleotides: TGTGCCAGCAGCTCGCAAGCCCGGACAGGGGGCCCAGATACGCAGTATTTT. It translates to CASSSQARTGGPDTQYF.

The rearrangement uses TRBV2 and TRBJ2-2; D may be TRBD2 (6 bases). Germline V CDR1 and CDR2: SNHLY, FYNNEI. V lost 2 bases, J lost 13 bases, and 11 bases lay in between. The CDR3 consists of 12 residues. CDR3 DNA sequence: TGTGCCAGCAGTGAAACGCGGGGATGGCTGTTTTTT. The encoded protein is CASSETRGWLFF.

V usage is TRBV6-6 and J usage is TRBJ1-4; D gene ambiguous. V was trimmed by 4 bases and J by 8 bases, leaving 8 bases between them. Germline CDR1 is MNHNY and CDR2 is SVGAGI (reference sequence). The CDR3 extends over 12 amino acids. CDR3 in DNA: TGTGCCAGCAGTTTAAAATTCGAAAAACTGTTTTTT. Protein sequence: CASSLKFEKLFF.

The V call is TRBV2, the J call TRBJ2-1; TRBD2 agrees at 12 bases. Germline CDR1 and CDR2: SNHLY and FYNNEI. The CDR3 extends over 13 amino acids. After removal of 10 bases from V and 7 bases from J, the junction contained 5 bases not matched to a gene. CDR3 nucleotides: TGTGCCACCCGACTAGCGGGAGCGAATGAGCAGTTCTTC. Translated, it gives CATRLAGANEQFF.

This clone occurred a few times. DNA of the CDR3: TGTGCCAGCACCCTCTCCAATGAGCAGTTCTTC. It specifies CASTLSNEQFF. The genes are TRBV7-9 and TRBJ2-1; unclear D gene. This CDR3 has 11 residues. Germline CDR1 reads SEHNR; CDR2 reads FQNEAQ (reference sequence). V lost 7 bases to trimming and J lost 6 bases, with 7 bases between them.

The V call is TRBV28, the J call TRBJ2-7; weak D call: TRBD1 (6 bases). Deletions cut 5 bases from V and 6 bases from J, with 17 bases between. This CDR3 has 14 amino acids. Germline V lookup: CDR1 MDHEN, CDR2 SYDVKM. The CDR3 sequence is CASSVGDNLREQYF. In DNA, the CDR3 is TGTGCCAGCAGTGTCGGGGACAATTTACGCGAGCAGTACTTC.

The V call is TRBV7-3, the J call TRBJ2-2, with 9 bases identical to TRBD2. CDR1 is SGHTA, CDR2 FQGTGA, per germline. V was pared by 5 bases and J by 6 bases, with 10 bases of the junction left unmatched. The CDR3 totals 16 residues. The chain's CDR3 is CASSQGLASLSGELFF. CDR3 sequence (DNA): TGTGCCAGCAGCCAAGGACTAGCGTCCCTGTCCGGGGAGCTGTTTTTT.

This sequence joins TRBV7-9 and TRBJ2-3; 11 positions match TRBD2. CDR1 and CDR2 from the germline V gene are SEHNR and FQNEAQ (reference sequence). The junction had 5 bases not matched to a gene; V was cut back by 1 base and J by 2 bases. The length of the CDR3 is 17 residues. CDR3 protein: CASSLGGLADLTDTQYF. CDR3 sequence (DNA): TGTGCCAGCAGCTTAGGGGGACTAGCGGACCTCACAGATACGCAGTATTTT. Full variable domain (outside the CDR3, taken from reference TRBV7-9 and TRBJ2-3): DTGVSQNPRHKITKRGQNVTFRCDPISEHNRLYWYRQTLGQGPEFLTYFQNEAQLEKSRLLSDRFSAERPKGSFSTLEIQRTEQGDSAMYLCASSLGGLADLTDTQYFGPGTRLTVL.

The chain links TRBV9 to TRBJ2-1; 8 bases are a match to TRBD2. Looked up from germline, CDR1 is SGDLS and CDR2 is YYNGEE. This CDR3 spans 15 amino acids. The V segment lost 0 bases and the J segment 9 bases; nucleotides outside the gene matches: 8. Written as DNA, the CDR3 is TGTGCCAGCAGCGTAGTTTGGACTAGCTCCTCTGAGCAGTTCTTC. Its protein product is CASSVVWTSSSEQFF.

The rearrangement joins TRBV19 to TRBJ1-1; no firm D call. Germline CDR1 and CDR2: LNHDA and SQIVND (reference sequence). The V end was cut by 1 base, the J end by 6 bases, with 15 bases between. This CDR3 region has 15 residues. CDR3 DNA: TGTGCCAGTAGTATAGTGGCGGTACGATCGTCTGAAGCTTTCTTT. Its protein product is CASSIVAVRSSEAFF. Together with reference TRBV19 and TRBJ1-1, the CDR3 gives the full variable domain: DGGITQSPKYLFRKEGQNVTLSCEQNLNHDAMYWYRQDPGQGLRLIYYSQIVNDFQKGDIAEGYSVSREKKESFPLTVTSAQKNPTAFYLCASSIVAVRSSEAFFGQGTRLTVV.

The rearrangement links TRBV7-2 to TRBJ2-4; D is ambiguous. CDR1 is SGHTA and CDR2 is FQGNSA in the germline V gene. V lost 6 bases and J lost 0, with 9 bases in between. This CDR3 spans 14 amino acids. The CDR3 DNA sequence: TGTGCCAGCAGGATGAGTCTAGCCAAAAACATTCAGTACTTC. Translating it yields CASRMSLAKNIQYF.

This sequence joins TRBV13 and TRBJ2-5; 13 bases match TRBD2. There are 16 residues in the CDR3. CDR1 and CDR2 from the germline V gene are PRHDT and FYEKMQ (reference sequence). V dropped 5 bases and J dropped 4; count of bases not matched to a gene: 7. Written as DNA, the CDR3 is TGTGCCAGCAGCAAACTAGCGGGAGGGGGCGGAGAGACCCAGTACTTC. Translating it yields CASSKLAGGGGETQYF.

The rearrangement joins TRBV7-9 to TRBJ1-5; 7 nucleotides align to TRBD1. This CDR3 contains 14 residues. Trimming took 5 bases from V and 4 from J; bases not matched to a gene: 5. Germline CDR1 SEHNR, CDR2 FQNEAQ (reference sequence). In nucleotides, the CDR3 is TGTGCCAGCAGCCGGGACAGCCTAAATCAGCCCCAGCATTTT. Its protein product is CASSRDSLNQPQHF.

V and J are TRBV20-1 and TRBJ2-5; D remains ambiguous. The CDR3 runs 11 residues. Germline V CDR1 and CDR2: DFQATT, SNEGSKA (reference sequence). The ends were cut back, 6 bases at V and 3 bases at J, with 8 bases in the middle. The CDR3 loop reads CSALLEETQYF. The DNA of the CDR3 is TGCAGTGCCTTACTTGAAGAGACCCAGTACTTC.

The CDR3 loop reads CASSLKGTGFPTVSNNEQFF. The CDR3, as DNA: TGTGCCAGCAGCTTAAAGGGGACAGGTTTTCCGACGGTATCCAACAATGAGCAGTTCTTC. This chain joins TRBV7-3 and TRBJ2-1; 8 bases match TRBD1. Germline assignment: CDR1 SGHTA and CDR2 FQGTGA. Trimming took 1 base from V and 5 from J; bases not matched to a gene: 19. The CDR3 runs 20 residues.

The chain couples TRBV7-9 to TRBJ2-5, with D possibly TRBD2 on 5 matching bases. Trimming left V 4 bases short and J 0 bases short, with 15 bases between. This CDR3 has 16 amino acids. Germline-derived CDR1 and CDR2 are SEHNR and FQNEAQ (reference sequence). CDR3 protein: CASSSYERKYQETQYF. CDR3 bases: TGTGCCAGCAGCTCATACGAGCGGAAGTACCAAGAGACCCAGTACTTC.

The V call is TRBV6-1, the J call TRBJ1-1; 9 nucleotides line up with TRBD1. V dropped 4 bases and J dropped 1; count of bases not matched to a gene: 1. CDR1 MNHNS and CDR2 SASEGT come from the germline V gene. There are 14 residues in the CDR3. CDR3 protein: CASSGDRANTEAFF. In DNA form, the CDR3 reads TGTGCCAGCAGTGGGGACAGGGCGAACACTGAAGCTTTCTTT.

The genes are TRBV6-5 and TRBJ1-2, with TRBD1 as a possible D gene (6 bases). The germline CDR1 and CDR2 sequences are MNHEY and SVGAGI. V was clipped by 10 bases and J by 2 bases, with 17 bases between them. The CDR3 is made up of 14 amino acids. The CDR3 sequence is CATLRTDTNYGYTF. The CDR3 DNA reads as TGTGCCACCTTACGGACAGATACAAACTATGGCTACACCTTC.

This clone appeared once. V and J are TRBV5-1 and TRBJ2-3; 10 nucleotides line up with TRBD2. The CDR3 has 14 amino acids. The J segment lost 2 bases and the V segment lost 5 bases, leaving 2 bases of the junction unmatched. Germline-derived CDR1 and CDR2 are SGHRS and YFSETQ. This chain's CDR3 is CASRLAGYTDTQYF. The CDR3 DNA follows: TGCGCCAGCAGACTAGCGGGATACACAGATACGCAGTATTTT.

The chain is built from TRBV28 and TRBJ1-5; 8 bases fit TRBD1. Germline loops: CDR1 MDHEN, CDR2 SYDVKM. The V and J ends lost 8 bases and 7 bases, in that order; junction bases with no gene match: 13. This CDR3 contains 15 residues. The CDR3 DNA sequence: TGTGCCAGCCGTGAGTGGACAGGGACCAGCCAGCCCCAGCATTTT. Protein: CASREWTGTSQPQHF.

V and J are TRBV5-1 and TRBJ2-2; tentative D call: TRBD1 (5 bases). The germline CDR1 and CDR2 sequences are SGHRS and YFSETQ. This CDR3 is 15 amino acids long. V gave up 0 bases and J gave up 5 bases, with 11 bases separating them. The CDR3, as DNA: TGCGCCAGCAGCTTGGTTGTCAGGGAAACCGGGGAGCTGTTTTTT. Translation gives CASSLVVRETGELFF.

J is TRBJ2-1 and V is TRBV19; 10 positions agree with TRBD2. In germline, CDR1 is LNHDA, CDR2 SQIVND (reference sequence). Losses at the gene ends were 5 bases for V and 9 bases for J; bases not matched to a gene: 7. The CDR3 length is 14 residues. Written as DNA, the CDR3 is TGTGCCAGTAGTGCTAGCGGGAGTCATGTTGAGCAGTTCTTC. Its translation: CASSASGSHVEQFF.

The rearrangement uses TRBV18 and TRBJ1-5; D might be TRBD1 (5 bases). Trimming took 4 bases from V and 6 from J, leaving 16 bases between them. CDR1 and CDR2 from the germline V gene are KGHSH and LQKENI. This CDR3 is 15 amino acids long. The CDR3 sequence: CASSLTGGEVQPQHF. CDR3 DNA: TGTGCCAGCTCACTAACCGGAGGGGAAGTTCAGCCCCAGCATTTT. The whole variable domain, remainder taken from reference TRBV18 and TRBJ1-5, is NAGVMQNPRHLVRRRGQEARLRCSPMKGHSHVYWYRQLPEEGLKFMVYLQKENIIDESGMPKERFSAEFPKEGPSILRIQQVVRGDSAAYFCASSLTGGEVQPQHFGDGTRLSIL.